The following is a TCR beta chain sequence with its context. Patients who underwent sequencing had shown CD8+CD57+ cell expansion by flow cytometry. No therapy had been given to the patients at the time of blood sampling. This sample was included in a study of CD8+CD57+ T cells in acquired aplastic anemia. Study context: Sorted CD4+ and CD8+ cells gave an average of approximately 3 ug of DNA.

V gave up 3 bases and J gave up 7 bases; unmatched junction bases: 6. The V gene's germline CDR1 is SGDLS and CDR2 YYNGEE. This CDR3 has 15 residues. TCR beta VDJ and CDR3 were profiled, and genomic DNA was the template. TCRdb analysed the reads with MiXCR anew, one entry per CDR3 protein. The profile shows 150,000 or so distinct CDR3 sequences, around half of them singletons. V and J are TRBV9 and TRBJ2-5, with TRBD2 matching over 13 bases. The sequencing sample was made of sorted CD4+, CD8+, or CD8+CD57+ T cells (not recorded which) from PBMCs. The receptor comes from a human donor with aplastic anemia. In DNA form, the CDR3 reads TGTGCCAGCAGCGGGACTAGCGGGGGCGTGGGGACCCAGTACTTC. Protein sequence: CASSGTSGGVGTQYF.